The 9 T cell receptor beta chains reported below all come from one sample, sequenced in a study of T cell changes during pregnancy in multiple sclerosis. Profiling relied on immunoSEQ multiplex PCR, and the TCRdb table lists in-frame clones only, not all of them. The table records about 72,000 clones, about 90% of them present only once. Sequencing was performed on peripheral blood, taken in the first trimester of pregnancy. The receptors originated from a female donor in good health, enrolled as a control in a pregnancy study.

This chain links TRBV27 with TRBJ2-1; possible D gene TRBD2, 5 bases. The CDR3 sequence is 14 residues long. Deletions cut 6 bases from V and 9 bases from J, with 18 bases between. In germline, CDR1 is MNHEY, CDR2 SMNVEV (reference sequence). The CDR3 spells CASRLSLEDVEQFF. In DNA, the CDR3 is TGTGCCAGCAGGCTCAGTTTGGAGGACGTTGAGCAGTTCTTC.

V is TRBV13 and J is TRBJ2-3, with a tentative D call TRBD2 (7 bases). CDR1 and CDR2 (germline): PRHDT, FYEKMQ (reference sequence). CDR3 size: 17 residues. V shed 1 base and J shed 0 bases, with 14 bases lying between them. The CDR3 reads CASSLETGGGSTDTQYF. The DNA of the CDR3 is TGTGCCAGCAGCTTAGAGACGGGGGGCGGGAGCACAGATACGCAGTATTTT.

This clone was counted a few times. V and J are TRBV19 and TRBJ1-2, with D maybe TRBD1 (5 bases). V gave up 3 bases and J gave up 4 bases, with 9 bases separating them. CDR1 and CDR2 from the germline V gene are LNHDA and SQIVND (reference sequence). The CDR3 length is 13 residues. CDR3 coding DNA: TGTGCCAGTAGTATCGAGCAGGGCTATGGCTACACCTTC. Protein: CASSIEQGYGYTF.

This clone was seen only once. The chain recombines TRBV7-2 with TRBJ2-3; maybe TRBD2 (7 bases). This CDR3 is built from 15 residues. Trimming took 0 bases from V and 4 from J, leaving 11 bases between them. CDR1 is SGHTA, CDR2 FQGNSA, per germline. The CDR3 spells CASSLAGGGADTQYF. The CDR3 region has the DNA TGTGCCAGCAGCTTAGCGGGAGGGGGGGCAGATACGCAGTATTTT. Full variable domain (remainder filled in from reference TRBV7-2 and TRBJ2-3): GAGVSQSPSNKVTEKGKDVELRCDPISGHTALYWYRQSLGQGLEFLIYFQGNSAPDKSGLPSDRFSAERTGGSVSTLTIQRTQQEDSAVYLCASSLAGGGADTQYFGPGTRLTVL.

Here the CDR3 reads CASSIVVSSYNEQFF. In DNA form, the CDR3 reads TGTGCCAGTAGTATAGTCGTGAGCTCCTACAATGAGCAGTTCTTC. This sequence joins TRBV19 and TRBJ2-1; no clear D gene. Germline CDR1 is LNHDA and CDR2 is SQIVND (reference sequence). The CDR3 is made up of 15 amino acids. V was cut by 1 base and J by 0 bases, with 7 bases left in between.

The chain recombines TRBV28 with TRBJ1-1; D call uncertain. Germline CDR1 is MDHEN and CDR2 is SYDVKM. This CDR3 comprises 13 residues. V was clipped by 5 bases and J by 4 bases, with 11 bases between them. CDR3 region: CASSNLGGTEAFF. The CDR3 DNA follows: TGTGCCAGCAGTAACCTAGGAGGCACTGAAGCTTTCTTT.

This chain connects TRBV5-1 to TRBJ2-7, with 7 bases that match TRBD1. V lost 4 bases to trimming and J lost 0 bases; unmatched junction nucleotides: 4. Germline assignment: CDR1 SGHRS and CDR2 YFSETQ. The CDR3 totals 14 residues. CDR3 sequence reads: CASSGRGSSYEQYF. The DNA for the CDR3 is TGCGCCAGCAGCGGCAGGGGGAGCTCCTACGAGCAGTACTTC.

The V call is TRBV4-1, the J call TRBJ2-7; TRBD2 aligns across 8 bases. This CDR3 is built from 14 residues. V lost 0 bases to trimming and J lost 6 bases; unmatched junction nucleotides: 4. Germline V gene sequence: CDR1 MGHRA, CDR2 YSYEKL. The CDR3 is CASSQEGTRGEQYF. The CDR3 coding sequence is TGCGCCAGCAGCCAAGAAGGGACTAGAGGCGAGCAGTACTTC.

The rearrangement links TRBV28 to TRBJ2-2; TRBD1 aligns across 7 bases. This CDR3 has 15 residues. Germline V gives CDR1 MDHEN, CDR2 SYDVKM. V shed 5 bases and J 5 bases; nucleotides not matched to a gene: 8. The CDR3 region is CASSAGTVPTGELFF. CDR3 in DNA: TGTGCCAGCAGTGCCGGGACAGTCCCAACCGGGGAGCTGTTTTTT.